Sequencing of this T cell receptor (beta chain) was carried out in a study of graft-versus-host responses after intestinal transplantation. Study in general: Each patient got anti-thymocyte globulin induction, then tacrolimus and steroids for around 3 years.

A few counts support this clone. Its target is unknown. The V and J ends lost 0 bases and 8 bases respectively, with 16 bases between them. CDR3 length: 14 residues. The germline V gene has CDR1 GTSNPN and CDR2 SVGIG (reference sequence). TCRdb's table, derived via immunoSEQ multiplex PCR, lists solely in-frame clones and lacks some. The sample consists of 90,000 or so clones, roughly four fifths of them appearing once. Study conclusions and caveats: High graft-versus-host to host-versus-graft clonal ratios were found in allografts of patients who had graft-donor T cell macrochimerism. GvH clones detected in recipient marrow included some appearing first in ileum or blood. After transplant, early declines in HvG clones were associated with peak levels of circulating GvH clones.

The specimen comprised unstimulated CD4+ T cells sorted from spleen or lymph node cells, sampled before intestinal transplant. The chain joins TRBV30 to TRBJ1-2; no definite D call. The source is a human donor who received an intestinal transplant. In DNA form, the CDR3 reads TGTGCCTGGAGTGTAGGGCCCTCCGGAGGAGGCTACACCTTC. Protein product: CAWSVGPSGGGYTF.